The clone carrying this T cell receptor (beta chain) was detected only a few times. The sample comes from a study of blood T cells in healthy people across ages. Alongside a J-beta primer mix, a sample-barcoded 5' primer served in a second PCR lasting roughly 6 to 11 cycles. TCRdb re-analysed the 5' RACE reads in MiXCR, keeping a single row per CDR3 protein. The sample holds roughly 1,500,000 distinct CDR3 sequences, 42% seen once. V lost 4 bases and J lost 5; bases outside the gene matches: 11. The CDR3 is 15 amino acids. Germline loops: CDR1 SGHDT, CDR2 YYEEEE. This TCR came from a woman younger than 30 in good health. The sequenced sample consisted of blood. The J gene is TRBJ2-5, the V gene TRBV5-6, with 7 bases lining up with TRBD2. CDR3 sequence reads: CASSMKRGLTETQYF. CDR3 coding DNA: TGTGCCAGCAGCATGAAGCGGGGCCTTACGGAGACCCAGTACTTC.